What follows describes a single TCR beta chain. The limits of the CDR3 on the DNA are not certain, so only TCRdb's listed CDR3 is given. Template switching added a universal primer site; cDNA carried unique molecular identifiers. From the 5' RACE reads, TCRdb called clonotypes with MiXCR, one entry per CDR3 protein. The sample comprises about 720,000 distinct CDR3 sequences, about 9.4% of which are singletons, and more than 0.75% rests with the top ten. The record originates from a study of identical twins. Per the germline V gene, CDR1 is SGHRS and CDR2 is YFSETQ. The CDR3 comprises 15 residues, both ends counted. These same records also appear under a second study, on yellow fever vaccine responses in identical twins.

This TCR derives from a woman younger than 35 in good health. Sequenced sample: PBMCs. The chain uses TRBV5-1 and TRBJ1-4; TRBD1 is the table's D call and was not checked against the DNA. The CDR3 loop is CASSFGSGGGEKLFF.